This T cell receptor beta chain was captured in a study of blood T cell repertoires in COVID-19. Looking at the study overall: Acute and convalescent COVID-19 specimens originated in the United States, Italy and Spain. Sample material is recorded as cDNA or gDNA derived from T cells, B-cell-depleted T cells, or PBMCs.

The method was immunoSEQ multiplex PCR; TCRdb's version includes in-frame clones alone and lacks a portion of them. Of tens of thousands of clones listed, around 84% are singletons. The sequenced sample consisted of peripheral blood. The sequence derives from a human donor with acute or convalescent COVID-19. The donor label of this sample is uncertain.

CDR3 in amino acids: CASSQIRGDYTGELFF. Here the CDR3 DNA reads TGCGCCAGCAGCCAGATACGGGGGGATTACACCGGGGAGCTGTTTTTT. The chain uses TRBV4-1 and TRBJ2-2; the match to TRBD2 covers 7 bases. Per germline, CDR1 MGHRA and CDR2 YSYEKL. The CDR3 covers 16 residues. The V gene end was trimmed by 3 bases and the J gene end by 3 bases; junction bases not matched to a gene: 7.